A selection of T cell receptor beta chains follows, all from one sample in a study of T cell repertoires in cytomegalovirus infection. MiXCR was run by TCRdb on the reads, yielding one entry per CDR3 protein. The sample yields 200,000 to 300,000 distinct CDR3 sequences, approximately 9% seen once. What was sequenced was PBMCs. These receptors came from a human donor in good health (CMV status not recorded). Some clones in this sample may be carry-over from other donors' samples. The CDR3 runs from the conserved cysteine through the conserved F or W.

CDR3 protein	V gene	J gene
CASSPFRGVSNQPQHF	TRBV7-2	TRBJ1-5
CAWSAPGTGNSPLHF	TRBV30	TRBJ1-6
CASKRGFSYEQYF	TRBV28	TRBJ2-7
CASSPALTGPFLDTEAFF	TRBV7-6	TRBJ1-1
CASTFARLNTEAFF	TRBV7-2	TRBJ1-1
CSARGARETYGYTF	TRBV20-1	TRBJ1-2
CASSSGQYSEAFF	TRBV7-2	TRBJ1-1
CAWSGGLEREQFF	TRBV30	TRBJ2-1
CASSISPNRDTTEAFF	TRBV7-2	TRBJ1-1
CASSFKGTSGGRADTQYF	TRBV7-2	TRBJ2-3
CASRPVGGNQPQHF	TRBV7-2	TRBJ1-5
CASSPAVPTRLSHTGNEQFF	TRBV7-2	TRBJ2-1
CASSYSPLGNQPQHF	TRBV6-2/TRBV6-3	TRBJ1-5
CASSLSASGGKKNEQFF	TRBV28	TRBJ2-1
CASSPMNTGELFF	TRBV18	TRBJ2-2
CASSQGLGPNTEAFF	TRBV3-1	TRBJ1-1
CASSFLQGMTGNTIYF	TRBV28	TRBJ1-3
CASEAAFYGYTF	TRBV7-2	TRBJ1-2
CASSATGTSVADTQYF	TRBV2	TRBJ2-3
CASSLALGRETNEKLFF	TRBV7-6	TRBJ1-4
CSALQGTDTQYF	TRBV20-1	TRBJ2-3
CASSLGLGPMNTEAFF	TRBV7-9	TRBJ1-1
CASRKGDTGELFF	TRBV7-2	TRBJ2-2
CASSPSGGTGKLFF	TRBV7-6	TRBJ1-4
CASSLDWTSDTQYF	TRBV7-2	TRBJ2-3
CASSLRGINNEQFF	TRBV7-2	TRBJ2-1
CSARDDPGSLLKETQYF	TRBV20-1	TRBJ2-5
CASSSQLAGMNTGELFF	TRBV7-6	TRBJ2-2
CASSSTSNQPQHF	TRBV27	TRBJ1-5
CASTRGPSGTEAFF	TRBV28	TRBJ1-1
CASSTGGARNTEAFF	TRBV7-9	TRBJ1-1
CASSQDQGGGLGEKLFF	TRBV4-1	TRBJ1-4
CASSPSTGYGYTF	TRBV11-3	TRBJ1-2
CASSYGDRAYEQYF	TRBV6-2/TRBV6-3	TRBJ2-7
CASTSGIRTNTEAFF	TRBV28	TRBJ1-1
CASSVAGQENQPQHF	TRBV9	TRBJ1-5
CASSGTTPTLHF	TRBV6-6	TRBJ1-6
CASSTWTSATGELFF	TRBV7-8	TRBJ2-2
CASRVGGAGYEQYF	TRBV28	TRBJ2-7
CATKTGHGYTF	TRBV19	TRBJ1-2
CSARDLVSGGETQYF	TRBV20-1	TRBJ2-5
CASSSLLSNTEAFF	TRBV7-2	TRBJ1-1
CASSYSDVGNHQPQHF	TRBV6-2/TRBV6-3	TRBJ1-5
CASSWDPPGRSTDTQYF	TRBV6-5	TRBJ2-3
CSARDRFKGSNYGYTF	TRBV20-1	TRBJ1-2
CASSRARMNTEAFF	TRBV5-5	TRBJ1-1
CASSFTAGGSTDTQYF	TRBV7-6	TRBJ2-3
CASSLTQMETQYF	TRBV11-2	TRBJ2-5
CASSGQDNSPLHF	TRBV7-6	TRBJ1-6
CATGAGVGDTQYF	TRBV7-9	TRBJ2-3
CASSPIGKGSWEQYF	TRBV12-3/TRBV12-4	TRBJ2-7
CSVRVEEAPYGYTF	TRBV29-1	TRBJ1-2
CASSQDLGVWGSPLHF	TRBV4-1	TRBJ1-6
CASRTPGRGDQPQHF	TRBV19	TRBJ1-5
CASSSPGLNTEAFF	TRBV19	TRBJ1-1